This is a list of T cell receptor beta chains from one sample in a study of blood T cell repertoires in COVID-19. Sequenced by immunoSEQ multiplex PCR; TCRdb stores in-frame clones only, minus some. The sample comprises some 190,000 clones, roughly 84% of which are singletons, and about 10% rests with the top ten. Sequenced: peripheral blood. The receptors derive from a woman of 80 years or more with active or convalescent COVID-19. Each CDR3 is given with its conserved first and last residue.

V gene: TRBV2
CDR3 protein: CASSTGGSLDTQYF

V gene: TRBV2
CDR3 protein: CASIIDRQGGTQYF

V gene: TRBV6-1
CDR3 protein: CASSELLFYEVNTEAFF

V gene: TRBV7-3
CDR3 protein: CASSLRAGAKNIQYF

V gene: TRBV15
CDR3 protein: CATSRAGSRYEQYF

V gene: TRBV10-3
CDR3 protein: CAISQGSMNTEAFF

V gene: TRBV2
CDR3 protein: CASTRVGDYGYTF

V gene: TRBV5-4
CDR3 protein: CASSPTSGEYNEQFF

V gene: TRBV29-1
CDR3 protein: CSVEGHPITMGYTF

V gene: TRBV11-2
CDR3 protein: CASSLDAGGHEQYF

V gene: TRBV7-3
CDR3 protein: CASSSHGGYEQYF

V gene: TRBV19
CDR3 protein: CASSYRGLSSPLHF

V gene: TRBV12-3/TRBV12-4
CDR3 protein: CASRSDSRGTIYF

V gene: TRBV6-5
CDR3 protein: CASSMGLADTYEQYF

V gene: TRBV6-5
CDR3 protein: CASRTPGESTEAFF

V gene: TRBV18
CDR3 protein: CASSPSSGTVGQYF

V gene: TRBV27
CDR3 protein: CASRGSVSNQPQHF

V gene: TRBV7-8
CDR3 protein: CASSLRGETQYF

V gene: TRBV7-9
CDR3 protein: CASSSLSRETQYF

V gene: TRBV15
CDR3 protein: CATSIPQGYGYTF

V gene: TRBV10-3
CDR3 protein: CAIRGTGPTSTYEQYF

V gene: TRBV29-1
CDR3 protein: CSGWTGDTEAFF

V gene: TRBV28
CDR3 protein: CAAGGRELAGANVLTF

V gene: TRBV7-3
CDR3 protein: CASSLRGPRSPGELFF

V gene: TRBV28
CDR3 protein: CASSSPQGNNQPQHF

V gene: TRBV13
CDR3 protein: CASSPDLGGSNEQFF

V gene: TRBV18
CDR3 protein: CASSPQGRGEKLFF

V gene: TRBV5-1
CDR3 protein: CASSLGTEIYEQYF

V gene: TRBV10-1
CDR3 protein: CASSALAGAANEQFF

V gene: TRBV27
CDR3 protein: CASDMPGHHSNQPQHF

V gene: TRBV5-4
CDR3 protein: CASSWGLAGLQETQYF

V gene: TRBV5-1
CDR3 protein: CASSLDPGQRVADTQYF

V gene: TRBV25-1
CDR3 protein: CASSGIPGQILRNTEAFF

V gene: TRBV20-1
CDR3 protein: CSGKEHEQFF

V gene: TRBV4-1
CDR3 protein: CASGTGEYANTGELFF

V gene: TRBV2
CDR3 protein: CASGKGTLDETQYF